A single sample gave rise to the 29 T cell receptor beta chains below, sequenced in a study of cytomegalovirus exposure and HLA in healthy donors. PCR amplification relied on 60 Vbeta primers (plus 13 Jbeta primers). Clones were read by immunoSEQ multiplex PCR, and TCRdb kept only the in-frame ones, dropping some. The data show 85,000 to 100,000 clones, 79% seen once. The sequenced material came from PBMCs. The receptors here all came from a male donor in good health and CMV-seropositive.

The V and J genes are TRBV28 and TRBJ2-1; D is uncertain. The V end was cut by 5 bases, the J end by 7 bases, with 6 bases between. The germline CDR1 and CDR2 sequences are MDHEN and SYDVKM. The length of the CDR3 is 11 residues. CDR3 amino acids: CASSLNNEQFF. The DNA for the CDR3 is TGTGCCAGCAGTCTTAATAATGAGCAGTTCTTC.

V usage is TRBV19 and J usage is TRBJ1-2, with a possible D match to TRBD1 (6 bases). CDR1 is LNHDA, CDR2 SQIVND, per germline (reference sequence). V was clipped by 7 bases and J by 5 bases, with 11 bases between them. This CDR3 has 12 residues. The CDR3 loop reads CASKRQEYGYTF. The CDR3, as DNA: TGTGCCAGTAAGAGACAGGAGTATGGCTACACCTTC.

The chain recombines TRBV7-8 with TRBJ1-6; D is perhaps TRBD1 (6 bases). CDR1 SGHVS and CDR2 FQNEAQ come from the germline V gene. Between the trimmed V and J ends, which lost 5 bases and 12 bases, there was a span of 14 bases. The CDR3 totals 13 residues. CDR3 nucleotide sequence: TGTGCCAGCAGCGCGGCCGGACAGATACCCCTCCACTTT. This codes for CASSAAGQIPLHF.

This clone was observed a single time. The chain employs TRBV30 and TRBJ1-1, with 7 positions matching TRBD1. The CDR3 contains 12 residues. V lost 1 base, J lost 9 bases, and 5 bases stayed unmatched. CDR1 is GTSNPN and CDR2 is SVGIG in the germline V gene (reference sequence). Here the CDR3 reads CAWSDRQGQAFF. The DNA of the CDR3 is TGTGCCTGGAGTGATCGACAGGGACAAGCTTTCTTT.

The V gene is TRBV5-6, the J gene TRBJ1-1; D is undetermined. Trimming stripped 0 bases from V and 5 bases from J, with 17 bases between. In germline, CDR1 is SGHDT, CDR2 YYEEEE. The CDR3 is 16 amino acids. The CDR3 nucleotides read TGTGCCAGCAGCTTGGCGACTGACTACCGTACAACTGAAGCTTTCTTT. Residues: CASSLATDYRTTEAFF.

J is TRBJ2-3 and V is TRBV4-1, with TRBD2 as a possible D gene (5 bases). There are 13 residues in the CDR3. V was clipped by 8 bases and J by 2 bases, with 11 bases between them. From germline, CDR1 is MGHRA and CDR2 YSYEKL. CDR3 region: CASGGVFTDTQYF. CDR3 in DNA: TGCGCCAGCGGAGGCGTATTCACAGATACGCAGTATTTT.

The count of this clone is one. One junction end does not reproduce the germline sequence, and a read error may be involved. V is TRBV7-7 and J is TRBJ2-7; TRBD1 agrees at 8 bases. The CDR3 length is 15 residues. The germline CDR1 and CDR2 sequences are SSHAT and FNYEAQ (reference sequence). The CDR3 protein is CASSAGTGSSYEQYF. CDR3 sequence (DNA): TGTGCTAGCAGCGCCGGGACAGGTAGCTCCTACGAGCAGTACTTC. The variable domain in full, with the rest retrieved from reference TRBV7-7 and TRBJ2-7, is GAGVSQSPRYKVTKRGQDVTLRCDPISSHATLYWYQQALGQGPEFLTYFNYEAQPDKSGLPSDRFSAERPEGSISTLTIQRTEQRDSAMYRCASSAGTGSSYEQYFGPGTRLTVT.

The chain carries TRBV30 and TRBJ1-2; possibly TRBD1 for D (6 bases). Germline V lookup: CDR1 GTSNPN, CDR2 SVGIG (reference sequence). The CDR3 has 13 amino acids. V lost 2 bases, J lost 8 bases, and 15 bases lay in between. CDR3 amino acids: CAWSIQGNFGYTF. The CDR3, as DNA: TGTGCCTGGAGTATACAGGGTAATTTCGGCTACACCTTC.

The chain carries TRBV5-4 and TRBJ2-6; D may be TRBD1 (5 bases). The V gene lost 1 base and the J gene lost 4 bases, with 9 bases spanning the gap. The CDR3 spans 15 residues. Germline CDR1 reads SGHNT; CDR2 reads YYREEE (reference sequence). The DNA for the CDR3 is TGTGCCAGCAGCTTGTTAGGGGCCGGGGCCAACGTCCTGACTTTC. Translated: CASSLLGAGANVLTF. Filled out from reference TRBV5-4 and TRBJ2-6, the complete variable domain reads ETGVTQSPTHLIKTRGQQVTLRCSSQSGHNTVSWYQQALGQGPQFIFQYYREEENGRGNFPPRFSGLQFPNYSSELNVNALELDDSALYLCASSLLGAGANVLTFGAGSRLTVL.

The gene calls are TRBV28 and TRBJ1-1; D not resolved. The CDR3 length is 13 residues. Deletions cut 7 bases from V and 0 bases from J, with 9 bases between. The germline V gene has CDR1 MDHEN and CDR2 SYDVKM. The CDR3 here is CASISPMNTEAFF. In DNA form, the CDR3 reads TGTGCCAGCATCTCTCCTATGAACACTGAAGCTTTCTTT.

The chain combines TRBV6-5 with TRBJ1-2, with D perhaps matching TRBD1 (5 bases). CDR3 length: 13 residues. V lost 6 bases to trimming and J lost 5 bases, with 13 bases between them. Germline V gives CDR1 MNHEY, CDR2 SVGAGI. CDR3 DNA: TGTGCCAGCAGGACGGGGGGACGGTATGGCTACACCTTC. It yields the protein CASRTGGRYGYTF.

The chain carries TRBV10-2 and TRBJ1-2, with a tentative D call TRBD1 (6 bases). V gave up 3 bases and J gave up 9 bases, with 17 bases separating them. From germline, CDR1 is WSHSY and CDR2 SAAADI. The CDR3 has 14 residues. In nucleotides, the CDR3 is TGCGCCAGCAGTGAAACTTTACAGGGTTACAGCTACACCTTC. It translates to CASSETLQGYSYTF.

Here the CDR3 reads CASSHATGGVTEAFF. The CDR3 DNA reads TGTGCCAGCAGCCACGCTACAGGGGGCGTCACTGAAGCTTTCTTT. V and J are TRBV4-2 and TRBJ1-1; 9 bases are a match to TRBD1. J lost 4 bases, V lost 3 bases, and 6 bases had no gene match. The CDR3 loop spans 15 amino acids. Germline CDR1 is LGHNA and CDR2 is YNFKEQ.

The chain is built from TRBV5-4 and TRBJ1-1, with D tentatively TRBD1 (5 bases). This CDR3 contains 14 residues. The V end lost 4 bases, the J end lost 2 bases, and 12 bases lay between the germline ends. Germline lookup yields CDR1 SGHNT and CDR2 YYREEE (reference sequence). CDR3: CASSTDTRNTEAFF. CDR3 DNA sequence: TGTGCCAGCAGCACGGACACCAGAAACACTGAAGCTTTCTTT.

This sequence joins TRBV7-8 and TRBJ1-5, with D perhaps TRBD1 (5 bases). The CDR3 covers 18 residues. Germline values: CDR1 SGHVS, CDR2 FQNEAQ. V lost 2 bases to trimming and J lost 3 bases, with 20 bases between them. In DNA, the CDR3 is TGTGCCAGCAGCTTAAACTCGGTCGGGAGCAGGGTCAATCAGCCCCAGCATTTT. This gives the protein CASSLNSVGSRVNQPQHF.

The gene calls are TRBV4-1 and TRBJ1-5; possible D gene TRBD1, 6 bases. CDR3 length equals 17 residues. Trimming stripped 2 bases from V and 4 bases from J, with 18 bases between. Germline CDR1 reads MGHRA; CDR2 reads YSYEKL. The CDR3 coding sequence is TGCGCCAGCAGCCAAACAGGGTACCCCACTGGAAATCAGCCCCAGCATTTT. This translates into CASSQTGYPTGNQPQHF.

This chain uses TRBV7-2 with TRBJ1-5; the D gene is possibly TRBD1 (5 bases). This CDR3 has 14 amino acids. Trimming removed 3 bases at V and 10 bases at J, with 16 bases between. CDR1 and CDR2 (germline): SGHTA, FQGNSA. The CDR3 DNA is TGTGCCAGCAGCTTTTCCGGGGGAAATGGACCCCAGCATTTT. It encodes CASSFSGGNGPQHF.

This clone was found once. The rearrangement links TRBV13 to TRBJ2-1, with 11 bases aligning to TRBD2. Germline V lookup: CDR1 PRHDT, CDR2 FYEKMQ (reference sequence). Trimming at V came to 7 bases and at J to 8 bases, leaving 16 bases not matched to a gene. The CDR3 length is 17 residues. CDR3 region: CASNEPPLAGGSYEQFF. The CDR3 nucleotides read TGTGCCAGCAACGAACCCCCCCTAGCGGGGGGATCGTATGAGCAGTTCTTC.

The V gene is TRBV5-1, the J gene TRBJ2-5; D possibly corresponds to TRBD1 (5 bases). V was shortened by 4 bases and J by 2 bases, with 9 bases between the two germline ends. Germline V gene sequence: CDR1 SGHRS, CDR2 YFSETQ. The CDR3 has 13 amino acids. The CDR3 bases are TGCGCCAGCAGCGGGGCTCGGCAAGAGACCCAGTACTTC. As protein: CASSGARQETQYF.

The J gene is TRBJ1-2, the V gene TRBV7-9; D is unclear. CDR1 and CDR2 from the germline V gene are SEHNR and FQNEAQ (reference sequence). Trimming shortened V by 9 bases and J by 1 base, and 24 bases separated the two germline ends. CDR3 length equals 17 residues. In DNA, the CDR3 is TGTGCCAGTACGTATGGCCGGAAAGAGACTTTTAACTATGGCTACACCTTC. It yields the protein CASTYGRKETFNYGYTF. Together with reference TRBV7-9 and TRBJ1-2, the CDR3 gives the full variable domain: DTGVSQNPRHKITKRGQNVTFRCDPISEHNRLYWYRQTLGQGPEFLTYFQNEAQLEKSRLLSDRFSAERPKGSFSTLEIQRTEQGDSAMYLCASTYGRKETFNYGYTFGSGTRLTVV.

CDR3 sequence (DNA): TGTGCCAGCAGCCAAGAAACACATGCCTACGAGCAGTACTTC. Protein: CASSQETHAYEQYF. The chain uses TRBV4-2 and TRBJ2-7; D not certain. V lost 0 bases, J lost 2 bases, and 8 bases lay in between. Germline V gives CDR1 LGHNA, CDR2 YNFKEQ. This CDR3 region has 14 residues.

The table lists this clone with a count of one. The chain recombines TRBV9 with TRBJ2-1; TRBD2 matches 8 bases. The CDR3 consists of 13 residues. The junction had 3 bases not matched to a gene; V was cut back by 0 bases and J by 10 bases. From germline, CDR1 is SGDLS and CDR2 YYNGEE. The chain's CDR3 is CASSVVAGGEQFF. CDR3 nucleotides: TGTGCCAGCAGCGTAGTGGCGGGGGGCGAGCAGTTCTTC.

This chain uses TRBV19 with TRBJ1-2; 8 positions agree with TRBD1. The V and J ends lost 7 bases and 7 bases, in that order; junction bases with no gene match: 8. Germline loops: CDR1 LNHDA, CDR2 SQIVND (reference sequence). This CDR3 region has 13 residues. CDR3 sequence (DNA): TGTGCCAGTAATGGACAGGGCCTGAGTGGCTACACCTTC. It codes for CASNGQGLSGYTF.

In DNA, the CDR3 is TGCAGCGCCAGCGAGGCCTACGAGCAGTACTTC. It is translated as CSASEAYEQYF. The chain joins TRBV29-1 to TRBJ2-7; D remains ambiguous. Germline CDR1 reads SQVTM; CDR2 reads ANQGSEA. V shed 7 bases and J shed 2 bases, with 9 bases lying between them. The CDR3 extends over 11 amino acids.

The gene calls are TRBV29-1 and TRBJ2-2; D uncertain. In germline, CDR1 is SQVTM, CDR2 ANQGSEA. V dropped 4 bases and J dropped 1 base, with 7 bases sitting between them. The CDR3 is 13 residues long. CDR3 in amino acids: CSVVPENTGELFF. DNA of the CDR3: TGCAGCGTTGTACCAGAGAACACCGGGGAGCTGTTTTTT.

The rearrangement links TRBV4-3 to TRBJ1-3, with D hard to call. Trimming took off 0 bases at V and 4 bases at J, with 4 bases between the two ends. This CDR3 region has 13 residues. CDR1 LGHNA and CDR2 YSLEER come from the germline V gene. The CDR3 nucleotides are TGCGCCAGCAGCCAAGACATCGGAAACACCATATATTTT. Its protein is CASSQDIGNTIYF.

The CDR3 is CASSFGGQGANGELFF. The CDR3 nucleotides are TGTGCCAGCAGCTTCGGGGGACAGGGGGCGAACGGGGAGCTGTTTTTT. The rearrangement joins TRBV7-2 to TRBJ2-2; 12 bases line up with TRBD1. The junction had 6 bases not matched to a gene; V was cut back by 3 bases and J by 7 bases. Germline values: CDR1 SGHTA, CDR2 FQGNSA. The CDR3 extends over 16 amino acids.

This chain uses TRBV5-4 with TRBJ2-5; D might be TRBD1 (5 bases). This CDR3 has 15 residues. The germline gives CDR1 SGHNT, CDR2 YYREEE (reference sequence). V lost 0 bases and J lost 5, with 14 bases in between. CDR3 in amino acids: CASSLDSGPGETQYF. The CDR3 DNA reads TGTGCCAGCAGCTTGGATAGTGGTCCAGGGGAGACCCAGTACTTC.

This clone was seen more than once but under ten times. The rearrangement joins TRBV4-1 to TRBJ1-6, with a tentative D call TRBD1 (5 bases). The CDR3 is 19 amino acids. Trimming removed 1 base from V and 5 bases from J, with 21 bases in between. Germline CDR1 reads MGHRA; CDR2 reads YSYEKL. The CDR3 DNA follows: TGCGCCAGCAGCCAAGGGGGTTCGGACACCGCTCCCAATAATTCACCCCTCCACTTT. It encodes CASSQGGSDTAPNNSPLHF.